This note documents a single T cell receptor (beta chain) sequence. This specimen comes from a study of ipilimumab plus nivolumab after autologous stem cell transplantation. The length of the CDR3 is 16 residues. V was clipped by 3 bases and J by 0 bases; unmatched bases: 2. Germline values: CDR1 KGHSH, CDR2 LQKENI. Assay used: immunoSEQ multiplex PCR; TCRdb lists only in-frame clones, some missing. The table records roughly 16,000 clones, 70% to 90% of them present only once. Checkpoint therapy with ipilimumab 1 mg/kg began 14 to 28 days after transplant. The clonotype comes from a male donor with diffuse large B-cell lymphoma. Sample: PBMCs, taken in a trial of ipilimumab plus nivolumab as post-transplant consolidation. The rearrangement uses TRBV18 and TRBJ2-6, with 7 bases matching TRBD1. The CDR3 DNA reads as TGTGCCAGCTCACCGGGACAGAGCTCTGGGGCCAACGTCCTGACTTTC. This sequence encodes CASSPGQSSGANVLTF. The whole variable domain, remainder taken from reference TRBV18 and TRBJ2-6, is NAGVMQNPRHLVRRRGQEARLRCSPMKGHSHVYWYRQLPEEGLKFMVYLQKENIIDESGMPKERFSAEFPKEGPSILRIQQVVRGDSAAYFCASSPGQSSGANVLTFGAGSRLTVL.